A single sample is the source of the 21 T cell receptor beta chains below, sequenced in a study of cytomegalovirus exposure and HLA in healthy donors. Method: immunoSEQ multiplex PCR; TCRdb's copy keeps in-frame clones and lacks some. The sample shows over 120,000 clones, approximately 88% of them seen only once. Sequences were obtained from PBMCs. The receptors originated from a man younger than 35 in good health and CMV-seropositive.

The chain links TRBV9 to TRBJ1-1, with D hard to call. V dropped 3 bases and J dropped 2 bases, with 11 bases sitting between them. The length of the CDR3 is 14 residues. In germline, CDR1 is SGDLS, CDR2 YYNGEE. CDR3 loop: CASSARSSNTEAFF. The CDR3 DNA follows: TGTGCCAGCAGCGCCAGGTCCTCAAACACTGAAGCTTTCTTT. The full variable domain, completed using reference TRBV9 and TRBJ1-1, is DSGVTQTPKHLITATGQRVTLRCSPRSGDLSVYWYQQSLDQGLQFLIQYYNGEERAKGNILERFSAQQFPDLHSELNLSSLELGDSALYFCASSARSSNTEAFFGQGTRLTVV.

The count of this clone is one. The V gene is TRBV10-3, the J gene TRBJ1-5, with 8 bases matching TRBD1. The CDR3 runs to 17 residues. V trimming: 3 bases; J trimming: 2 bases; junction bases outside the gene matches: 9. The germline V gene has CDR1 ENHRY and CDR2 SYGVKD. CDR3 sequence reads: CAISDGRGHGGNQPQHF. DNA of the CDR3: TGTGCCATCAGTGACGGCAGGGGGCACGGCGGCAATCAGCCCCAGCATTTT.

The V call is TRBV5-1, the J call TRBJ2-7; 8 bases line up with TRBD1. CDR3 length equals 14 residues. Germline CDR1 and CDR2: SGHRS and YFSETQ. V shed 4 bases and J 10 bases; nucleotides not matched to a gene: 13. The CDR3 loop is CASSLGTGGLEQYF. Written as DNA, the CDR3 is TGCGCCAGCAGCCTCGGGACAGGAGGATTGGAACAGTACTTC.

CDR3 nucleotides: TGTGCCAGCAGCCGACTAGCTTCAGCCTACAATGAGCAGTTCTTC. Its protein product is CASSRLASAYNEQFF. The chain combines TRBV6-5 with TRBJ2-1; 7 bases match TRBD2. Germline loops: CDR1 MNHEY, CDR2 SVGAGI. V lost 6 bases to trimming and J lost 2 bases; unmatched junction nucleotides: 7. The CDR3 runs to 15 residues.

CDR3 nucleotide sequence: TGCAGCGTCGTAAGTCAGGGTTCCACTGAAGCTTTCTTT. Protein product: CSVVSQGSTEAFF. The chain employs TRBV29-1 and TRBJ1-1, with D possibly matching TRBD1 (5 bases). Looked up from germline, CDR1 is SQVTM and CDR2 is ANQGSEA. V was cut by 6 bases and J by 4 bases, with 15 bases left in between. The CDR3 is 13 residues long.

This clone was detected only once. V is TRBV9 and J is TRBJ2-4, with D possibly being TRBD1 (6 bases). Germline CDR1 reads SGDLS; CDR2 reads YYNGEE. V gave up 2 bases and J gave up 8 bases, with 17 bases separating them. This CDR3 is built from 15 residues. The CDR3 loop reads CASSVGTFYPDIQYF. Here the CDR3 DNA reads TGTGCCAGCAGCGTGGGGACATTCTATCCAGACATTCAGTACTTC.

CDR3 amino acids: CSVDGGQASSFAYTF. CDR3 nucleotide sequence: TGCAGCGTTGACGGGGGACAGGCGTCTTCTTTTGCCTACACCTTC. The chain recombines TRBV29-1 with TRBJ1-2, with 8 bases identical to TRBD1. After removal of 3 bases from V and 10 bases from J, the junction contained 16 bases not matched to a gene. The CDR3 has 15 residues. Germline V gene sequence: CDR1 SQVTM, CDR2 ANQGSEA.

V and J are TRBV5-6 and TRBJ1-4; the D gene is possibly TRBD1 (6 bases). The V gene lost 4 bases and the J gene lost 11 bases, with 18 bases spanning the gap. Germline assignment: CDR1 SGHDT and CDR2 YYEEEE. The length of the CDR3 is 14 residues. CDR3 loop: CASSPGTRGGKLFF. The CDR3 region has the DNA TGTGCCAGCAGCCCCGGGACACGGGGGGGCAAACTGTTTTTT.

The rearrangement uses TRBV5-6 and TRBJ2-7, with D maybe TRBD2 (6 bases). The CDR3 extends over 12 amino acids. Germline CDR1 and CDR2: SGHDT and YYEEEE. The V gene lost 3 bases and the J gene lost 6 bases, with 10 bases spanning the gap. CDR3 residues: CASSSGGVEQYF. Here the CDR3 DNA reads TGTGCCAGCAGCTCAGGAGGGGTCGAGCAGTACTTC.

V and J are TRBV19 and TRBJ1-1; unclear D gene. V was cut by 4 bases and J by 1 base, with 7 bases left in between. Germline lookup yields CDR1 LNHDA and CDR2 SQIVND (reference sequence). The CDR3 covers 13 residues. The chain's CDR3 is CASSTVTNTEAFF. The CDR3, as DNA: TGTGCCAGTAGTACGGTCACGAACACTGAAGCTTTCTTT.

CDR3 DNA: TGTGCCTGGAGTTCACAGGGGAACACCGGGGAGCTGTTTTTT. Residues: CAWSSQGNTGELFF. The chain links TRBV30 to TRBJ2-2, with a tentative D call TRBD1 (6 bases). Germline V gene lookup returns CDR1 GTSNPN and CDR2 SVGIG (reference sequence). V lost 2 bases, J lost 1 base, and 8 bases lay in between. The CDR3 consists of 14 residues.

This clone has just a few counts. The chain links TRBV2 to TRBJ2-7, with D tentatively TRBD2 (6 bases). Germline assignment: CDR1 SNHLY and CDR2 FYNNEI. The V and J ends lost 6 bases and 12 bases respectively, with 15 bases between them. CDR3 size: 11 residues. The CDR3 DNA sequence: TGTGCCAGCAGCCCCGCGATCGGGGGGTACTTC. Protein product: CASSPAIGGYF. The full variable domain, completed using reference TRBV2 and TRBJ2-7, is EPEVTQTPSHQVTQMGQEVILRCVPISNHLYFYWYRQILGQKVEFLVSFYNNEISEKSEIFDDQFSVERPDGSNFTLKIRSTKLEDSAMYFCASSPAIGGYFGPGTRLTVT.

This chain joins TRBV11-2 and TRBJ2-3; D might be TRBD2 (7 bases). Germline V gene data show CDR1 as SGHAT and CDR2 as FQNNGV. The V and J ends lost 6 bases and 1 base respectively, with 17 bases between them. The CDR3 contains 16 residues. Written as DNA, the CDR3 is TGTGCCAGCAGTTCTTTTGGGGGGGCGGGCACAGATACGCAGTATTTT. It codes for CASSSFGGAGTDTQYF.

The CDR3 sequence is CASSPPGMGGYTF. CDR3 in DNA: TGTGCCAGCAGCCCCCCAGGGATGGGGGGCTACACCTTC. The rearrangement joins TRBV7-9 to TRBJ1-2, with TRBD1 as a possible D gene (5 bases). Germline-derived CDR1 and CDR2 are SEHNR and FQNEAQ (reference sequence). The CDR3 runs to 13 residues. The V and J ends lost 5 bases and 8 bases respectively, with 15 bases between them.

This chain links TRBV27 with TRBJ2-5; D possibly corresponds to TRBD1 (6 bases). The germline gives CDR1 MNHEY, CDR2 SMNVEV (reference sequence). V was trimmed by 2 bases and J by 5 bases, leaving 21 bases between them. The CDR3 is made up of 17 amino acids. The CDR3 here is CASSLPPGHPRTETQYF. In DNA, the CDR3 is TGTGCCAGCAGTTTACCACCGGGACACCCGAGGACGGAGACCCAGTACTTC.

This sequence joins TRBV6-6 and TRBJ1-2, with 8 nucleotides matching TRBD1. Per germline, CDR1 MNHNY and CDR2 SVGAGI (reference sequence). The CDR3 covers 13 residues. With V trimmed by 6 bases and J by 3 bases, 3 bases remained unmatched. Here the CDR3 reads CASRKGQDYGYTF. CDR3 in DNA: TGTGCCAGCAGGAAGGGACAGGACTATGGCTACACCTTC.

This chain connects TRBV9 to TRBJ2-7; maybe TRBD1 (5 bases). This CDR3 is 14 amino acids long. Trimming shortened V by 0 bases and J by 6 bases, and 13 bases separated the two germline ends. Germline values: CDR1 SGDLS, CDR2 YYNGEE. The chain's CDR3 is CASSVDQGAVEQYF. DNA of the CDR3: TGTGCCAGCAGCGTAGATCAGGGCGCGGTCGAGCAGTACTTC.

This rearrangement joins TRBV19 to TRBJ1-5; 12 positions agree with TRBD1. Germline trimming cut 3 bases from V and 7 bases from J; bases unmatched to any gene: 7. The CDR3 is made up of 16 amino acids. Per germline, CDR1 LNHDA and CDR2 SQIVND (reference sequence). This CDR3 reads CASSMVGTGGGQPQHF. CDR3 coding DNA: TGTGCCAGTAGTATGGTTGGGACAGGGGGCGGGCAGCCCCAGCATTTT.

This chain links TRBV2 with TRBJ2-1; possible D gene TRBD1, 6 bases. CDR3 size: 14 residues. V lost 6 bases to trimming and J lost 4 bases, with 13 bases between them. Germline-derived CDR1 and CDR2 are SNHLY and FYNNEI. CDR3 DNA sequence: TGTGCCAGCAGCGTAGGGGGATATTACAATGAGCAGTTCTTC. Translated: CASSVGGYYNEQFF.

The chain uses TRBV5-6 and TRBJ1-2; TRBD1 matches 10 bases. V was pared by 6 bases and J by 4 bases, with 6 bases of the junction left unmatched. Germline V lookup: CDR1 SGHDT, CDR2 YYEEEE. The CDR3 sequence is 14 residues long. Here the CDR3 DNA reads TGTGCCAGCACCTCGGACAGGGGGTTCTATGGCTACACCTTC. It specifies CASTSDRGFYGYTF. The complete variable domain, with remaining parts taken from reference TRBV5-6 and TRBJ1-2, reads DAGVTQSPTHLIKTRGQQVTLRCSPKSGHDTVSWYQQALGQGPQFIFQYYEEEERQRGNFPDRFSGHQFPNYSSELNVNALLLGDSALYLCASTSDRGFYGYTFGSGTRLTVV.

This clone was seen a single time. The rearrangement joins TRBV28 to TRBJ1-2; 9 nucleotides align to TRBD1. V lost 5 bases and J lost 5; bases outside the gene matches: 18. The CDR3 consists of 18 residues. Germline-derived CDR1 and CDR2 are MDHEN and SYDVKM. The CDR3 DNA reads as TGTGCCAGCAGTCGCATCCCGCCGGGGACAGGGAAGTTTTATGGCTACACCTTC. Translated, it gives CASSRIPPGTGKFYGYTF.